This T cell receptor beta chain was found in a study of control samples from healthy donors and cancer patients. V lost 1 base and J 2 bases, leaving 10 bases between the germline ends. Germline-derived CDR1 and CDR2 are SGHRS and YFSETQ. This CDR3 has 14 residues. Repertoires were generated with immunoSEQ multiplex PCR, while TCRdb's copy carries only in-frame clones and drops some. The top ten clones hold about 7.1% of a sample with some 150,000 clones, 91% of them seen once. This clone appeared a few times. Other DNA sequences within the sample encode an identical CDR3. Input material: blood. The receptor was derived from a man aged 18 to 35 in good health. This rearrangement joins TRBV5-1 to TRBJ2-7; tentatively, D is TRBD2 (6 bases). CDR3 in DNA: TGCGCCAGCAGCTTGAGTCCGGGGGCCTACGAGCAGTACTTC. It is translated as CASSLSPGAYEQYF.